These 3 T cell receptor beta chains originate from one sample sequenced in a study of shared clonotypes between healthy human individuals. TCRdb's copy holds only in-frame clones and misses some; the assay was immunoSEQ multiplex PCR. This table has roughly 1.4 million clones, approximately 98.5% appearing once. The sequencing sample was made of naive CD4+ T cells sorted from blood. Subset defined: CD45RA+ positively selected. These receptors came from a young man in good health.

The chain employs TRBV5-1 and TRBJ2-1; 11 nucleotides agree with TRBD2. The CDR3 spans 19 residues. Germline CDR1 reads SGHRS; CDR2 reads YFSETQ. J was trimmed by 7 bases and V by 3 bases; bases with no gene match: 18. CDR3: CASSSSSRLAGRAWNEQFF. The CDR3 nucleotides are TGCGCCAGCAGCTCAAGCAGCCGACTAGCGGGGAGAGCTTGGAATGAGCAGTTCTTC. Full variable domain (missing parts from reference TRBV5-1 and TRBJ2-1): KAGVTQTPRYLIKTRGQQVTLSCSPISGHRSVSWYQQTPGQGLQFLFEYFSETQRNKGNFPGRFSGRQFSNSRSEMNVSTLELGDSALYLCASSSSSRLAGRAWNEQFFGPGTRLTVL.

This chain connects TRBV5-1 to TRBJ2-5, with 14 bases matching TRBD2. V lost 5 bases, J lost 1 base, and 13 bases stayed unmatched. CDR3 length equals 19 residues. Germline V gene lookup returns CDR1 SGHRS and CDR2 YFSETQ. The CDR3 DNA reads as TGCGCCAGCAGAAGTGGGAGACTAGCGGGAGGGTGGGCCCAAGAGACCCAGTACTTC. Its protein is CASRSGRLAGGWAQETQYF.

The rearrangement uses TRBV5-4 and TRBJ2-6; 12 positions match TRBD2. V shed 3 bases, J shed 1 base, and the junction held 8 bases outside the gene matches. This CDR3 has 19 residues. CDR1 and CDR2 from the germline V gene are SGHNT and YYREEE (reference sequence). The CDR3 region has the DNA TGTGCCAGCAGCTCCCGGACTAGCGGGGCCATTTCTGGGGCCAACGTCCTGACTTTC. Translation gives CASSSRTSGAISGANVLTF.